A single sample is the source of the 21 T cell receptor beta chains below, sequenced in a study of blood T cell repertoires in COVID-19. Sequencing used immunoSEQ multiplex PCR; TCRdb keeps in-frame clones, though not all of them. The top ten hold over 7% of the sample, which has fewer than 200,000 clones, 80% to 90% seen once. The sequencing sample was made of peripheral blood. These receptor sequences come from a man between 50 and 59 years old with active or convalescent COVID-19.

This rearrangement joins TRBV5-4 to TRBJ2-2, with 7 bases matching TRBD1. Losses at the gene ends were 2 bases for V and 6 bases for J; bases not matched to a gene: 1. The CDR3 sequence is 13 residues long. The germline CDR1 and CDR2 sequences are SGHNT and YYREEE (reference sequence). CDR3 amino acids: CASSFTGAGELFF. CDR3 in DNA: TGTGCCAGCAGCTTTACAGGGGCCGGGGAGCTGTTTTTT.

The chain links TRBV7-2 to TRBJ2-5; a weak D match, TRBD2 (6 bases). Germline loops: CDR1 SGHTA, CDR2 FQGNSA. Trimming removed 5 bases from V and 5 bases from J, with 21 bases in between. CDR3 length equals 16 residues. This CDR3 reads CASSPSQGRRGETQYF. The CDR3 DNA follows: TGTGCCAGCAGCCCGTCTCAAGGCAGGAGGGGTGAGACCCAGTACTTC.

The V and J genes are TRBV12-5 and TRBJ1-1; possible D gene TRBD1, 6 bases. V shed 5 bases and J shed 11 bases, with 24 bases lying between them. Germline CDR1 is LGHNT and CDR2 is FRNRAP. The CDR3 has 15 residues. In nucleotides, the CDR3 is TGTGCTAGTGGTCCAAACCGGACAGACATTATCCTGGCTTTCTTT. This translates into CASGPNRTDIILAFF. The full variable domain, its missing parts supplied by reference TRBV12-5 and TRBJ1-1, is DARVTQTPRHKVTEMGQEVTMRCQPILGHNTVFWYRQTMMQGLELLAYFRNRAPLDDSGMPKDRFSAEMPDATLATLKIQPSEPRDSAVYFCASGPNRTDIILAFFGQGTRLTVV.

V and J are TRBV9 and TRBJ2-1; a weak D match, TRBD1 (6 bases). The V gene's germline CDR1 is SGDLS and CDR2 YYNGEE. The CDR3 contains 14 residues. Trimming removed 3 bases from V and 5 bases from J, with 12 bases in between. CDR3 nucleotides: TGTGCCAGCAGCGCGGGGACAATAGACAATGAGCAGTTCTTC. Translation gives CASSAGTIDNEQFF.

This clone was detected only a few times. The V and J genes are TRBV5-1 and TRBJ2-5; possibly TRBD1 for D (6 bases). Trimming removed 4 bases at V and 3 bases at J, with 16 bases between. Germline CDR1 is SGHRS and CDR2 is YFSETQ. This CDR3 region has 15 residues. The CDR3 nucleotides read TGCGCCAGCAGCGTCAGGGGTACCTACAAAGAGACCCAGTACTTC. This gives the protein CASSVRGTYKETQYF.

CDR3 bases: TGTGCCAGTAGTACTCCTAGCGCGGGACCGCAGTATTTT. This gives the protein CASSTPSAGPQYF. This sequence joins TRBV19 and TRBJ2-3, with D possibly TRBD2 on 6 matching bases. This CDR3 has 13 residues. Looked up from germline, CDR1 is LNHDA and CDR2 is SQIVND (reference sequence). V shed 4 bases and J shed 10 bases, with 15 bases lying between them.

This clone was counted a few times. The rearrangement links TRBV2 to TRBJ2-3; 7 bases align to TRBD1. CDR3 length: 14 residues. Trimming took 5 bases from V and 1 from J; bases not matched to a gene: 3. Germline-derived CDR1 and CDR2 are SNHLY and FYNNEI. DNA for the CDR3: TGTGCCAGCAGTTTGGACAGGCGCACAGATACGCAGTATTTT. It yields the protein CASSLDRRTDTQYF.

V usage is TRBV6-5 and J usage is TRBJ1-6, with D unresolved. Germline lookup yields CDR1 MNHEY and CDR2 SVGAGI. Trimming cost V 5 bases and J 7 bases, with 15 bases left between them. The CDR3 consists of 15 residues. CDR3 residues: CASSPSRVSNSPLHF. The DNA for the CDR3 is TGTGCCAGCAGTCCCTCGAGGGTTTCGAATTCACCCCTCCACTTT.

CDR3 nucleotide sequence: TGTGCCAGCAGCCCATCGGGATATATGAACACTGAAGCTTTCTTT. Translated: CASSPSGYMNTEAFF. This rearrangement joins TRBV3-1 (or the pseudogene TRBV3-2) to TRBJ1-1; no definite D call. The CDR3 covers 15 residues. V was pared by 4 bases and J by 0 bases, with 12 bases between. Germline-derived CDR1 and CDR2 are LGHDT and YNNKEL (reference sequence).

CDR3 in amino acids: CASSIRPSGTPTDTQYF. CDR3 coding DNA: TGCGCCAGCAGCATCCGTCCTTCCGGGACACCCACAGATACGCAGTATTTT. The chain uses TRBV5-1 and TRBJ2-3, with a weak D call TRBD1 (6 bases). Germline-derived CDR1 and CDR2 are SGHRS and YFSETQ. The CDR3 loop spans 17 amino acids. V lost 4 bases and J 2 bases, leaving 20 bases between the germline ends. Complete variable domain (other parts from reference TRBV5-1 and TRBJ2-3): KAGVTQTPRYLIKTRGQQVTLSCSPISGHRSVSWYQQTPGQGLQFLFEYFSETQRNKGNFPGRFSGRQFSNSRSEMNVSTLELGDSALYLCASSIRPSGTPTDTQYFGPGTRLTVL.

The CDR3: CASSSVLGGAQHF. In nucleotides, the CDR3 is TGTGCCAGCAGCTCCGTCTTGGGAGGGGCCCAGCATTTT. This rearrangement joins TRBV7-6 to TRBJ1-5, with D possibly being TRBD1 (5 bases). V lost 4 bases, J lost 11 bases, and 15 bases lay in between. This CDR3 has 13 residues. Per the germline V gene, CDR1 is SGHVS and CDR2 is FNYEAQ.

The chain recombines TRBV3-1 (or the pseudogene TRBV3-2) with TRBJ1-6; 7 nucleotides agree with TRBD1. Germline CDR1 reads LGHDT; CDR2 reads YNNKEL (reference sequence). The CDR3 spans 16 residues. After removal of 8 bases from V and 7 bases from J, the junction contained 14 bases not matched to a gene. CDR3 coding DNA: TGTGCCAGCGCGGGGGGGCCTGACAGGGCAAATTCACCCCTCCACTTT. Its translation is CASAGGPDRANSPLHF.

The chain carries TRBV7-6 and TRBJ2-7; 7 bases fit TRBD2. The V segment lost 1 base and the J segment 4 bases; nucleotides outside the gene matches: 7. CDR3 length: 15 residues. Germline V lookup: CDR1 SGHVS, CDR2 FNYEAQ. The CDR3 loop reads CASSLDSGGLYEQYF. The CDR3 region has the DNA TGTGCCAGCAGCTTAGATTCGGGGGGTTTGTACGAGCAGTACTTC.

This clone has only a few counts. V and J are TRBV7-9 and TRBJ2-5; TRBD2 matches at 11 bases. The CDR3 has 14 amino acids. Germline CDR1 SEHNR, CDR2 FQNEAQ (reference sequence). Unmatched junction bases numbered 5, after V lost 8 bases and J lost 3 bases. The CDR3 DNA follows: TGTGCCAGCGACCTGGGACTAGCGGAAGAGACCCAGTACTTC. This translates into CASDLGLAEETQYF.

This clone was recorded once. V usage is TRBV7-6 and J usage is TRBJ2-1, with 10 bases fitting TRBD2. Looked up from germline, CDR1 is SGHVS and CDR2 is FNYEAQ. Trimming at V came to 4 bases and at J to 8 bases, leaving 11 bases not matched to a gene. This CDR3 contains 16 residues. The chain's CDR3 is CASSSGLARRSDEQFF. The CDR3 coding sequence is TGTGCCAGCAGCTCGGGACTAGCGAGACGGAGCGATGAGCAGTTCTTC. Using reference TRBV7-6 and TRBJ2-1 for the parts outside the CDR3, the full variable domain is GAGVSQSPRYKVTKRGQDVALRCDPISGHVSLYWYRQALGQGPEFLTYFNYEAQQDKSGLPNDRFSAERPEGSISTLTIQRTEQRDSAMYRCASSSGLARRSDEQFFGPGTRLTVL.

V is TRBV24-1 and J is TRBJ2-7; TRBD2 agrees at 13 bases. J was trimmed by 6 bases and V by 2 bases; bases with no gene match: 6. The CDR3 runs to 16 residues. Germline values: CDR1 KGHDR, CDR2 SFDVKD. The CDR3 DNA follows: TGTGCCACCAGTGATTCAACTAGCGGGAGGGCCGGCGAGCAGTACTTC. Encoded protein: CATSDSTSGRAGEQYF.

The chain is built from TRBV28 and TRBJ1-4; 7 nucleotides align to TRBD1. Germline V gives CDR1 MDHEN, CDR2 SYDVKM. V shed 4 bases and J 0 bases; nucleotides not matched to a gene: 5. The length of the CDR3 is 16 residues. The CDR3 region has the DNA TGTGCCAGCAGTTCGGACAGGTTTGCAACTAATGAAAAACTGTTTTTT. The encoded protein is CASSSDRFATNEKLFF.

The rearrangement joins TRBV7-3 to TRBJ2-2; possibly TRBD2 for D (5 bases). There are 18 residues in the CDR3. Germline CDR1 SGHTA, CDR2 FQGTGA. Trimming stripped 0 bases from V and 5 bases from J, with 19 bases between. The CDR3 DNA sequence: TGTGCCAGCAGCTTAACGGCGGGCTCCCCCGGGTGGACCGGGGAGCTGTTTTTT. This codes for CASSLTAGSPGWTGELFF.

This chain uses TRBV7-3 with TRBJ2-1; TRBD2 is a possible D gene (5 bases). The V end lost 5 bases, the J end lost 4 bases, and 15 bases lay between the germline ends. This CDR3 is built from 15 residues. Germline V gene data show CDR1 as SGHTA and CDR2 as FQGTGA. The DNA for the CDR3 is TGTGCCAGCAGCCCAACTAGGGAAAGGTACAATGAGCAGTTCTTC. Protein sequence: CASSPTRERYNEQFF.

This clone has just one count. This chain connects TRBV5-4 to TRBJ2-2, with D perhaps matching TRBD1 (6 bases). The CDR3 runs 14 residues. V was pared by 9 bases and J by 1 base, with 13 bases between. The germline V gene has CDR1 SGHNT and CDR2 YYREEE (reference sequence). The CDR3 is CAMPGHQNTGELFF. In DNA form, the CDR3 reads TGTGCCATGCCGGGACATCAGAACACCGGGGAGCTGTTTTTT. The entire variable domain, with the rest obtained from reference TRBV5-4 and TRBJ2-2, is as follows: ETGVTQSPTHLIKTRGQQVTLRCSSQSGHNTVSWYQQALGQGPQFIFQYYREEENGRGNFPPRFSGLQFPNYSSELNVNALELDDSALYLCAMPGHQNTGELFFGEGSRLTVL.

V gene TRBV2 combines with J gene TRBJ2-7; 8 bases are a match to TRBD2. The CDR3 extends over 14 amino acids. With 7 bases clipped from V and 0 bases from J, the junction kept 5 bases outside the gene matches. From germline, CDR1 is SNHLY and CDR2 FYNNEI. The CDR3 sequence: CASKLAVSSYEQYF. The CDR3 DNA is TGTGCCAGCAAACTAGCGGTTTCCTCCTACGAGCAGTACTTC.